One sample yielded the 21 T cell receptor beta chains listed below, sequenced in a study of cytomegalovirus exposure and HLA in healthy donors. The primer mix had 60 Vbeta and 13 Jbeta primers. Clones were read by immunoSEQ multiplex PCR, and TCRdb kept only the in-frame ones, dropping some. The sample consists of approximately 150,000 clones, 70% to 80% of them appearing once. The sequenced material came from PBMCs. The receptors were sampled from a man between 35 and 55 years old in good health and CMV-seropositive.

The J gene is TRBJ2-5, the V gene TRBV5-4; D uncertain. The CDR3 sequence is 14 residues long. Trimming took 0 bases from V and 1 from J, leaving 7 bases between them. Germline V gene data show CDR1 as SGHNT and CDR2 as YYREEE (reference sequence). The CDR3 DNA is TGTGCCAGCAGCTTGGATACGGGCCAAGAGACCCAGTACTTC. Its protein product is CASSLDTGQETQYF.

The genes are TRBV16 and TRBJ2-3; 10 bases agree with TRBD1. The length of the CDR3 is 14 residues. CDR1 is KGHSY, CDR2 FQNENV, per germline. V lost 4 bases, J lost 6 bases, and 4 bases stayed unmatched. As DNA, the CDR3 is TGTGCCAGCAGCCGAGGGACAGGGGAGGATACGCAGTATTTT. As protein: CASSRGTGEDTQYF.

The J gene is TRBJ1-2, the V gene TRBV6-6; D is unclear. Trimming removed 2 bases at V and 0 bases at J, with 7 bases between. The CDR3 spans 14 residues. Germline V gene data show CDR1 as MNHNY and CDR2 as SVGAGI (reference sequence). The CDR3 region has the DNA TGTGCCAGCAGTTACCAGGAAACTAACTATGGCTACACCTTC. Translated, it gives CASSYQETNYGYTF.

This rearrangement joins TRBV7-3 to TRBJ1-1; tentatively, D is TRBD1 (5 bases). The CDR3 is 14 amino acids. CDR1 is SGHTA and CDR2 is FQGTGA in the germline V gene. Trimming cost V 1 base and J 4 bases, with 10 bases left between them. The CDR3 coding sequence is TGTGCCAGCAGCTTAAACCCGGGGGGCACTGAAGCTTTCTTT. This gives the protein CASSLNPGGTEAFF.

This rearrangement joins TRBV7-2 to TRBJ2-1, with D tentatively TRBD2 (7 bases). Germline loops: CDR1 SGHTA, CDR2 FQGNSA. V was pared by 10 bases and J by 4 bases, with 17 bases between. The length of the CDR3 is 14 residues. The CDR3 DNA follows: TGTGCCACCCTGGGAGGGGGGCAGTACAATGAGCAGTTCTTC. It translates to CATLGGGQYNEQFF.

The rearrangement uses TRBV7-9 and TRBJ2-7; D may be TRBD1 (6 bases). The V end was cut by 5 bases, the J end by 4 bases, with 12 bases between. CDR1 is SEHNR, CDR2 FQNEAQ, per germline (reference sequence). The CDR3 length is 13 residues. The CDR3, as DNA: TGTGCCAGCAGCGGCGGACAGCTGTACGAGCAGTACTTC. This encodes CASSGGQLYEQYF.

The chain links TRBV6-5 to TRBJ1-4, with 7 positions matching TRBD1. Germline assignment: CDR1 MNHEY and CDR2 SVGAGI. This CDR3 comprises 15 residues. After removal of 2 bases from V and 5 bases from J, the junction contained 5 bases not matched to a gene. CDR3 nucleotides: TGTGCCAGCAGTTACGCGGGACAGAGAAATGAAAAACTGTTTTTT. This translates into CASSYAGQRNEKLFF.

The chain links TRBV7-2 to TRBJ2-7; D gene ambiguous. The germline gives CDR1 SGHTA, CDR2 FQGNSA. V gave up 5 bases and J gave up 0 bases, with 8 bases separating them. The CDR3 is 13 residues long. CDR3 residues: CASSVSRSYEQYF. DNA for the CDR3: TGTGCCAGCAGCGTCTCTCGCTCCTACGAGCAGTACTTC.

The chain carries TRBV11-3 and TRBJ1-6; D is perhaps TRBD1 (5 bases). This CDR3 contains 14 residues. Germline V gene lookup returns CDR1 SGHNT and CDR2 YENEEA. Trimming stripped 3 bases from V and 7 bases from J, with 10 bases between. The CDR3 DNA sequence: TGTGCCAGCAGCTTCGGGGGAGACAATTCACCCCTCCACTTT. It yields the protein CASSFGGDNSPLHF.

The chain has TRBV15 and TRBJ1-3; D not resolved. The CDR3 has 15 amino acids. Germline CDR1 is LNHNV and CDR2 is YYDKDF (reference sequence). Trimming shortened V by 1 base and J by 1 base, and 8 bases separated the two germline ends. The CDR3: CATSRGGLSGNTIYF. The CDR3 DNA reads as TGTGCCACCAGCAGAGGCGGGTTGTCTGGAAACACCATATATTTT.

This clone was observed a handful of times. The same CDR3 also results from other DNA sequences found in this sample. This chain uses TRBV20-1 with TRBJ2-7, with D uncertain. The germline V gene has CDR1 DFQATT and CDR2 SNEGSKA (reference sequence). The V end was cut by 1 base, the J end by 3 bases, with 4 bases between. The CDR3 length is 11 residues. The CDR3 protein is CSARGGYEQYF. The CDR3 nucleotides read TGCAGTGCTAGAGGAGGCTACGAGCAGTACTTC.

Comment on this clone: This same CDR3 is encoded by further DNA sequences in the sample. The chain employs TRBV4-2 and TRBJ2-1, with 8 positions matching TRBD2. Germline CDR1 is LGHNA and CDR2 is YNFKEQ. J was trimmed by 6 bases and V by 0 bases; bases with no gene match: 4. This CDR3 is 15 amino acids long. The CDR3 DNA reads TGTGCCAGCAGCCAAGACCTAGCGGGCCCCAATGAGCAGTTCTTC. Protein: CASSQDLAGPNEQFF.

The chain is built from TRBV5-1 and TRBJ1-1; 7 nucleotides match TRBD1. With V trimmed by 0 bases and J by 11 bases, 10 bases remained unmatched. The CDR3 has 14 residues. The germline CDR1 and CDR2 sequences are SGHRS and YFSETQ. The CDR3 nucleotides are TGCGCCAGCAGCTTGGGACAGGGACAAATGTGGGCTTTCTTT. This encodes CASSLGQGQMWAFF.

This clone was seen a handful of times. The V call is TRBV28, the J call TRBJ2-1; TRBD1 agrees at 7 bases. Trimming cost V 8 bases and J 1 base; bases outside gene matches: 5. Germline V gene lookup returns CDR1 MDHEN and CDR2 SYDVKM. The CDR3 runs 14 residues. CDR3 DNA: TGTGCCAGCCGGGGACAGCCTTCCTACAATGAGCAGTTCTTC. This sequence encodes CASRGQPSYNEQFF. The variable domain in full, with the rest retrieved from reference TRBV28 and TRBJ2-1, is DVKVTQSSRYLVKRTGEKVFLECVQDMDHENMFWYRQDPGLGLRLIYFSYDVKMKEKGDIPEGYSVSREKKERFSLILESASTNQTSMYLCASRGQPSYNEQFFGPGTRLTVL.

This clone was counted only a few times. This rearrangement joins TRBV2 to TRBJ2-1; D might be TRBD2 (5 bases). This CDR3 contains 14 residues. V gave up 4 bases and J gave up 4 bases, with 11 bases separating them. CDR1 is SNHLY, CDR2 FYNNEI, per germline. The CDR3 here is CASSGDTRYNEQFF. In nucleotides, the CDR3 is TGTGCCAGCAGTGGCGACACTAGGTACAATGAGCAGTTCTTC. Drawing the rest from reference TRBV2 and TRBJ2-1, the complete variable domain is EPEVTQTPSHQVTQMGQEVILRCVPISNHLYFYWYRQILGQKVEFLVSFYNNEISEKSEIFDDQFSVERPDGSNFTLKIRSTKLEDSAMYFCASSGDTRYNEQFFGPGTRLTVL.

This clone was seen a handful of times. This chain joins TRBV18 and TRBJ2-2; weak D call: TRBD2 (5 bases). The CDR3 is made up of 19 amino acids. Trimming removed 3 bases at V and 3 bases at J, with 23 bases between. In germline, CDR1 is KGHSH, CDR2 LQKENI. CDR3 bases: TGTGCCAGCTCACCGATTAACACTAGAGGGCAGAGCGACACCGGGGAGCTGTTTTTT. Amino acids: CASSPINTRGQSDTGELFF. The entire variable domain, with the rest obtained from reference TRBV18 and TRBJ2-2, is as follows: NAGVMQNPRHLVRRRGQEARLRCSPMKGHSHVYWYRQLPEEGLKFMVYLQKENIIDESGMPKERFSAEFPKEGPSILRIQQVVRGDSAAYFCASSPINTRGQSDTGELFFGEGSRLTVL.

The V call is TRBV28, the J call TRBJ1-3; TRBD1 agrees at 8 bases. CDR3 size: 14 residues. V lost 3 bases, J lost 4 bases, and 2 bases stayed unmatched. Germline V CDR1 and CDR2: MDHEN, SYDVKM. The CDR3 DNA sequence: TGTGCCAGCAGTTTTTGGACAGGGGGAAACACCATATATTTT. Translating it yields CASSFWTGGNTIYF.

CDR3 amino acids: CASSPHGQGGNSYTF. As DNA, the CDR3 is TGTGCCAGCAGTCCCCACGGCCAGGGGGGTAATAGCTACACCTTC. The chain has TRBV6-5 and TRBJ1-2, with 7 positions matching TRBD1. Trimming cost V 5 bases and J 9 bases; bases outside gene matches: 15. This CDR3 has 15 amino acids. Germline V gene data show CDR1 as MNHEY and CDR2 as SVGAGI.

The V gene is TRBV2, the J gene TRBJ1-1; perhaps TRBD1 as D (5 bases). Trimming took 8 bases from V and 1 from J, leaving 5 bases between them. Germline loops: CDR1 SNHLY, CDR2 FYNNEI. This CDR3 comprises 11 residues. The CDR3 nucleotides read TGTGCCAGCGGACAGAACACTGAAGCTTTCTTT. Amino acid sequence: CASGQNTEAFF. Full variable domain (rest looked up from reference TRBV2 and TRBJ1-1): EPEVTQTPSHQVTQMGQEVILRCVPISNHLYFYWYRQILGQKVEFLVSFYNNEISEKSEIFDDQFSVERPDGSNFTLKIRSTKLEDSAMYFCASGQNTEAFFGQGTRLTVV.

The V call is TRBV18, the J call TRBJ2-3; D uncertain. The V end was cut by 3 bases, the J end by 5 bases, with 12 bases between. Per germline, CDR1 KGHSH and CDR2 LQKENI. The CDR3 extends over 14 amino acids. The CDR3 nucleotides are TGTGCCAGCTCACCGGCTAGAAGTCTAGATACGCAGTATTTT. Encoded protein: CASSPARSLDTQYF.

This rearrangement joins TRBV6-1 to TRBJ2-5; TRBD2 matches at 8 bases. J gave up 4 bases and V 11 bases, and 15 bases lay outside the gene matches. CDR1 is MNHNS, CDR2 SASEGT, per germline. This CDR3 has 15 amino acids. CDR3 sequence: CASGREREMGETQYF. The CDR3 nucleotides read TGTGCCTCCGGGAGGGAGCGGGAGATGGGAGAGACCCAGTACTTC.